These T cell receptor beta chains were read from a single sample in a study of blood T cell repertoires in COVID-19. Method: immunoSEQ multiplex PCR; TCRdb's copy keeps in-frame clones and lacks some. This sample has around 100,000 clones, with roughly 72% found just once. The sample taken for sequencing was peripheral blood. These receptors came from a man at least 80 years old with acute or convalescent COVID-19. CDR3s include the opening cysteine and the closing phenylalanine or tryptophan. Fields, in order: V gene, D gene, J gene, clone size, CDR3 protein, CDR3 DNA. The D gene is left open where the match is weak. Clone size is shown for a subset of rows, as once, few, many or a class of expanded clone.

V: TRBV10-1
D: .
J: TRBJ2-1
size: medium-sized
CDR3: CASNSGDSYNEQFF
DNA: TGCGCCAGCAACAGCGGAGATTCCTACAATGAGCAGTTCTTC

V: TRBV7-2
D: TRBD2
J: TRBJ2-3
size: .
CDR3: CASSPRFHLREVDTQYF
DNA: TGTGCCAGCAGCCCCCGCTTTCACTTGCGGGAGGTTGATACGCAGTATTTT

V: TRBV3-1/TRBV3-2
D: TRBD2
J: TRBJ2-5
size: .
CDR3: CASSQDPAGEQETQYF
DNA: TGTGCCAGCAGCCAAGATCCAGCGGGAGAGCAAGAGACCCAGTACTTC

V: TRBV5-6
D: .
J: TRBJ1-5
size: .
CDR3: CASSFRDSNQPQHF
DNA: TGTGCCAGCAGCTTTCGGGATAGCAATCAGCCCCAGCATTTT

V: TRBV5-1
D: TRBD2
J: TRBJ2-2
size: .
CDR3: CASSFPGLAGVIGTGELFF
DNA: TGCGCCAGCAGCTTCCCTGGACTAGCGGGGGTGATAGGCACCGGGGAGCTGTTTTTT

V: TRBV9
D: .
J: TRBJ2-3
size: once
CDR3: CASSVSFFSTDTQYF
DNA: TGTGCCAGCAGCGTAAGCTTTTTTAGCACAGATACGCAGTATTTT

V: TRBV5-1
D: TRBD2
J: TRBJ2-5
size: .
CDR3: CASSLGGLAGGFQETQYF
DNA: TGCGCCAGCAGCCTAGGGGGACTAGCGGGAGGTTTCCAAGAGACCCAGTACTTC

V: TRBV27
D: .
J: TRBJ1-2
size: .
CDR3: CASSSDRNYGYTF
DNA: TGTGCCAGCAGTTCGGACAGAAACTATGGCTACACCTTC

V: TRBV18
D: TRBD2
J: TRBJ2-3
size: few
CDR3: CASSPQYAGGTDTQYF
DNA: TGTGCCAGCTCCCCTCAATACGCGGGAGGGACAGATACGCAGTATTTT

V: TRBV4-1
D: .
J: TRBJ1-5
size: few
CDR3: CASSPRGGNQPQHF
DNA: TGCGCCAGCAGCCCGAGGGGGGGGAATCAGCCCCAGCATTTT

V: TRBV5-6
D: TRBD2
J: TRBJ2-5
size: .
CDR3: CASSLGLAGAGQETQYF
DNA: TGTGCCAGCAGCTTAGGACTAGCGGGAGCCGGCCAAGAGACCCAGTACTTC

V: TRBV7-2
D: TRBD1
J: TRBJ2-1
size: .
CDR3: CASSLWTGDNEQFF
DNA: TGTGCCAGCAGCTTATGGACAGGAGACAATGAGCAGTTCTTC

V: TRBV5-6
D: TRBD2
J: TRBJ2-1
size: few
CDR3: CASSHTLGTSGSYNEQFF
DNA: TGTGCCAGCAGCCACACCCTAGGGACTAGCGGCTCCTACAATGAGCAGTTCTTC